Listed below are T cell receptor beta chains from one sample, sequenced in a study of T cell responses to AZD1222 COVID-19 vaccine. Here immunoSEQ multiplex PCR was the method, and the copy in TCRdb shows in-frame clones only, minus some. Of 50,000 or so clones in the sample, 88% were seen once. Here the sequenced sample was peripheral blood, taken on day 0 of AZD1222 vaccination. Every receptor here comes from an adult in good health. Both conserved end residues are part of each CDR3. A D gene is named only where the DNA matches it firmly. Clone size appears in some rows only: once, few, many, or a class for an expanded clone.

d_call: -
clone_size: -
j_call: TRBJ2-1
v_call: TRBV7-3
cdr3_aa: CASSLGRLDNEQFF
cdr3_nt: TGTGCCAGCAGCTTAGGCCGCTTAGACAATGAGCAGTTCTTC

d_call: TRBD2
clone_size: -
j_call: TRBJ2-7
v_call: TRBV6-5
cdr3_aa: CASTFGLAGSYEQYF
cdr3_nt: TGTGCCAGCACTTTTGGACTAGCGGGATCCTACGAGCAGTACTTC

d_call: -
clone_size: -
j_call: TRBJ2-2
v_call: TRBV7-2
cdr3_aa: CASSLSGELFF
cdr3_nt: TGTGCCAGCAGCTTATCCGGGGAGCTGTTTTTT

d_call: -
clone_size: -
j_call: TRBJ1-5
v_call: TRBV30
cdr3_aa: CAWSAGYGNQPQHF
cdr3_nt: TGTGCCTGGAGTGCGGGTTATGGAAATCAGCCCCAGCATTTT

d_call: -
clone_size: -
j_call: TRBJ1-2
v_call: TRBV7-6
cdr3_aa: CASSLERGAFYGYTF
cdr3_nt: TGTGCCAGCAGCTTAGAAAGGGGGGCCTTCTATGGCTACACCTTC

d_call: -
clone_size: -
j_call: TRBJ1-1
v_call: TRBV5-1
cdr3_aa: CASSPREAGNTEAFF
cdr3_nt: TGCGCCAGCAGCCCGCGTGAAGCGGGGAACACTGAAGCTTTCTTT

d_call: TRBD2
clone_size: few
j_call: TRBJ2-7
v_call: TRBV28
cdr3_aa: CASSGLAGIFYEQYF
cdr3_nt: TGTGCCAGCAGCGGACTAGCGGGAATCTTTTACGAGCAGTACTTC

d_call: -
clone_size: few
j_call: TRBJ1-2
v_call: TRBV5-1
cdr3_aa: CASSSNYGYTF
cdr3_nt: TGCGCCAGCAGCTCTAACTATGGCTACACCTTC

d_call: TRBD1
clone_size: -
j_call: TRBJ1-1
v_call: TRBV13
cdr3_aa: CASSFIDRGGTEAFF
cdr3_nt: TGTGCCAGCAGCTTCATAGACAGGGGGGGCACTGAAGCTTTCTTT

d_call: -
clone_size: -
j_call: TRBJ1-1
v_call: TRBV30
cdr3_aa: CAWGTRNTEAFF
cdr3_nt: TGTGCCTGGGGGACTCGGAACACTGAAGCTTTCTTT

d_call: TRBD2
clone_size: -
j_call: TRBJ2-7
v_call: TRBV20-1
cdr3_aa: CSAGGLDSEQYF
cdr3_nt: TGCAGTGCTGGTGGACTAGATTCCGAGCAGTACTTC

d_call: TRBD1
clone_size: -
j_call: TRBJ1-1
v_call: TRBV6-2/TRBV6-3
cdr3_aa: CASSQDRTTEAFF
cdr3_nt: TGTGCCAGCAGCCAGGACAGGACCACTGAAGCTTTCTTT

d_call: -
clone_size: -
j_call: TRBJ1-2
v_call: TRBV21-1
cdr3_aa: CASSKAGPGDSEGYTF
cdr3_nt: TGTGCCAGCAGCAAAGCAGGGCCAGGGGATTCAGAGGGCTACACCTTC